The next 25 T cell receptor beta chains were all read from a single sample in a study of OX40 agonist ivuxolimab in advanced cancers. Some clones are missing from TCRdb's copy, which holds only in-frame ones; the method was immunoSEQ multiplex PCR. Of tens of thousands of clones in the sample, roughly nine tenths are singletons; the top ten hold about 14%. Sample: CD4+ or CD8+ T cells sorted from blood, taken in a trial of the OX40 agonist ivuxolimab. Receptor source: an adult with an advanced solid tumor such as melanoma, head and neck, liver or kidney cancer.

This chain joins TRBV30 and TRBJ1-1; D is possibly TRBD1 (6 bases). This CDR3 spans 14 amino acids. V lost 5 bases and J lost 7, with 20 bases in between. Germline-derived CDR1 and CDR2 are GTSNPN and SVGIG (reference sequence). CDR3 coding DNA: TGTGCCTGGGCCGACTTTCAGGGGACCTATGAAGCTTTCTTT. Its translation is CAWADFQGTYEAFF.

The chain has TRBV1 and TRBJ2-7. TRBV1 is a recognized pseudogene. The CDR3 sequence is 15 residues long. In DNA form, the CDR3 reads TGCACCAGCAGCCAAGATGGAAACGGATCCTACGAGCAGTACTTC. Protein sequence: CTSSQDGNGSYEQYF.

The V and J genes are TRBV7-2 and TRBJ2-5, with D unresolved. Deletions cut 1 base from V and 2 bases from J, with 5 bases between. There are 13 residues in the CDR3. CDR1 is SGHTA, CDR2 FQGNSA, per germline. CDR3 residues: CASSLDRQETQYF. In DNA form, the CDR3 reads TGTGCCAGCAGCTTAGACCGGCAAGAGACCCAGTACTTC.

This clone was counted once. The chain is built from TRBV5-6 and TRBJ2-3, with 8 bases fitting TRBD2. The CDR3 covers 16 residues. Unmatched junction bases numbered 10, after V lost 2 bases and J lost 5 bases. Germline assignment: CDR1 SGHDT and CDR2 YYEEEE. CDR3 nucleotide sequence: TGTGCCAGCAGCTTTTCGGGAGGGCCAGTGATAGATACGCAGTATTTT. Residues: CASSFSGGPVIDTQYF.

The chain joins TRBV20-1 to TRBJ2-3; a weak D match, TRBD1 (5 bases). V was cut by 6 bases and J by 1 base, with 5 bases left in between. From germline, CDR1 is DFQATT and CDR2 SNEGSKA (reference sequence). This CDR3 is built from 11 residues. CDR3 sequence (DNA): TGCAGTGCCAGGGGCACAGATACGCAGTATTTT. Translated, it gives CSARGTDTQYF.

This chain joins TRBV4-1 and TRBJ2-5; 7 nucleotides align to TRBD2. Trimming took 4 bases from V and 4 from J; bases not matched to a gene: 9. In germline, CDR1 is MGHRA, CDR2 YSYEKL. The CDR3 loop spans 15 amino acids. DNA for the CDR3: TGCGCCAGCAGCCGAACTAGCGCGAGGGGAGAGACCCAGTACTTC. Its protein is CASSRTSARGETQYF.

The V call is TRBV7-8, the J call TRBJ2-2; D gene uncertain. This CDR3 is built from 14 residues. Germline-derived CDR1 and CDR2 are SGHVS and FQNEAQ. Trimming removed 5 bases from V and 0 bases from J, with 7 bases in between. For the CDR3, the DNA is TGTGCCAGCAGCCCCCGTGCGAACACCGGGGAGCTGTTTTTT. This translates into CASSPRANTGELFF. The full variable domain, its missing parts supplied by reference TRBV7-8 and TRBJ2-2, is GAGVSQSPRYKVAKRGQDVALRCDPISGHVSLFWYQQALGQGPEFLTYFQNEAQLDKSGLPSDRFFAERPEGSVSTLKIQRTQQEDSAVYLCASSPRANTGELFFGEGSRLTVL.

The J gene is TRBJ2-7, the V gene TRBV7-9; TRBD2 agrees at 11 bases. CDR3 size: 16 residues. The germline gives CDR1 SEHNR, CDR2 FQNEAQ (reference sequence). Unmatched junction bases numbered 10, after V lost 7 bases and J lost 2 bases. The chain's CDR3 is CASTLLAGGLAYEQYF. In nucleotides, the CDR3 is TGTGCCAGCACCCTCCTAGCGGGAGGCCTCGCCTACGAGCAGTACTTC.

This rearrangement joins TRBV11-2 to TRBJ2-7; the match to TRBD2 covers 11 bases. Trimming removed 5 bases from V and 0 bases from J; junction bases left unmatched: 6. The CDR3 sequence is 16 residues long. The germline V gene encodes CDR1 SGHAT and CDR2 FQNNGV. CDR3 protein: CASSVNTSGSSYEQYF. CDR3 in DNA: TGTGCCAGCAGCGTCAACACTAGCGGGAGCTCCTACGAGCAGTACTTC.

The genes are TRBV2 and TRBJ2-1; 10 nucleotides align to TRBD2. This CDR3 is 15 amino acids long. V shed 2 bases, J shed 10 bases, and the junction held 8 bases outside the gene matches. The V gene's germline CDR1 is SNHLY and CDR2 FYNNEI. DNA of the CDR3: TGTGCCAGCAGTGAACGCGCTAGCGGGAGAATAGAGCAGTTCTTC. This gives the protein CASSERASGRIEQFF. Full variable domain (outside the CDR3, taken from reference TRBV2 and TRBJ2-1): EPEVTQTPSHQVTQMGQEVILRCVPISNHLYFYWYRQILGQKVEFLVSFYNNEISEKSEIFDDQFSVERPDGSNFTLKIRSTKLEDSAMYFCASSERASGRIEQFFGPGTRLTVL.

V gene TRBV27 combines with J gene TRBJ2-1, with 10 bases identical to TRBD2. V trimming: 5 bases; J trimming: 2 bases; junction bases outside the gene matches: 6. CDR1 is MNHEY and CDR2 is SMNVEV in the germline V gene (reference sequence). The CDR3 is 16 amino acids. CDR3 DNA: TGTGCCAGCAGTACCCGGACTAGCGGAGCCTACAATGAGCAGTTCTTC. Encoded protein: CASSTRTSGAYNEQFF.

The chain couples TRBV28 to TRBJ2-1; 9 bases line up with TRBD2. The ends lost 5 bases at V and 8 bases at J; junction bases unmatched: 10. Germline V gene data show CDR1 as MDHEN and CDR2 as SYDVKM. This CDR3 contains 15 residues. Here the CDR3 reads CASSNQAGGVYEQFF. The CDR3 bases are TGTGCCAGCAGTAACCAAGCGGGAGGAGTCTATGAGCAGTTCTTC.

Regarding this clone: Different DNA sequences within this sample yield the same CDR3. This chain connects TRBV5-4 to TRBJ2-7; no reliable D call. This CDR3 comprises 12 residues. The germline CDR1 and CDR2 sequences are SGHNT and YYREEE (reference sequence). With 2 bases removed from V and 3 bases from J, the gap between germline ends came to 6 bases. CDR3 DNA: TGTGCCAGCAGCTTAGATGGCTACGAGCAGTACTTC. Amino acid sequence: CASSLDGYEQYF.

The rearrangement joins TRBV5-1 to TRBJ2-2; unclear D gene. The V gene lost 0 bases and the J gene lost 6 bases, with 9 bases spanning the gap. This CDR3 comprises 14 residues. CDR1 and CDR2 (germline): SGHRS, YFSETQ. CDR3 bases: TGCGCCAGCAGCTTGGACATCTTCCCCGGGGAGCTGTTTTTT. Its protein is CASSLDIFPGELFF. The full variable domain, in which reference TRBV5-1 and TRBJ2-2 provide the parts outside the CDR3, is KAGVTQTPRYLIKTRGQQVTLSCSPISGHRSVSWYQQTPGQGLQFLFEYFSETQRNKGNFPGRFSGRQFSNSRSEMNVSTLELGDSALYLCASSLDIFPGELFFGEGSRLTVL.

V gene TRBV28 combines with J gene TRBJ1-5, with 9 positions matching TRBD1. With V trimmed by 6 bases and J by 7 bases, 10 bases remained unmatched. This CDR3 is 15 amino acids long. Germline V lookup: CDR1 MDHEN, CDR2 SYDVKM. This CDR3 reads CASRAGTGSLQPQHF. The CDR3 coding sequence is TGTGCCAGCAGGGCCGGGACAGGGAGCCTCCAGCCCCAGCATTTT.

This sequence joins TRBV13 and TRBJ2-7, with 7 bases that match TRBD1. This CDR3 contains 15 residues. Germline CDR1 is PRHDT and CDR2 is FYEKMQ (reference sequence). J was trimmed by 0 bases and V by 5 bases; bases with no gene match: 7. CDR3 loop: CASSRWTGSSYEQYF. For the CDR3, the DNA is TGTGCCAGCAGCCGCTGGACAGGCAGCTCCTACGAGCAGTACTTC.

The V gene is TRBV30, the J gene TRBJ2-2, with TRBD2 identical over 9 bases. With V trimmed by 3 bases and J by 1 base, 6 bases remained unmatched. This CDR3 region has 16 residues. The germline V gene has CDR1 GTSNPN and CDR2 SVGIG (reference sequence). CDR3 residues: CAWRDKAGGNTGELFF. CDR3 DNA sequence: TGTGCCTGGAGAGATAAAGCGGGAGGGAACACCGGGGAGCTGTTTTTT.

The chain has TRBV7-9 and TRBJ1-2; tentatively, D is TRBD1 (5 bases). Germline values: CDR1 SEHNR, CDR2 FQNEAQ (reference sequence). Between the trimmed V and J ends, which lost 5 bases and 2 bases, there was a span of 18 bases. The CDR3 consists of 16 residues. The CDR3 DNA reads TGTGCCAGCAGCCCAATGACTGCAGGGCAAAACTATGGCTACACCTTC. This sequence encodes CASSPMTAGQNYGYTF.

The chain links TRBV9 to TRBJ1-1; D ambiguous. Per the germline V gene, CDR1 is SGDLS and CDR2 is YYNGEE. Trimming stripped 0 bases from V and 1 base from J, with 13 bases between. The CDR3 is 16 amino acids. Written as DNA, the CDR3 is TGTGCCAGCAGCGTAGGGGCCGGCAAGAGGAACACTGAAGCTTTCTTT. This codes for CASSVGAGKRNTEAFF. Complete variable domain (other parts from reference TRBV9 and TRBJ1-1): DSGVTQTPKHLITATGQRVTLRCSPRSGDLSVYWYQQSLDQGLQFLIQYYNGEERAKGNILERFSAQQFPDLHSELNLSSLELGDSALYFCASSVGAGKRNTEAFFGQGTRLTVV.

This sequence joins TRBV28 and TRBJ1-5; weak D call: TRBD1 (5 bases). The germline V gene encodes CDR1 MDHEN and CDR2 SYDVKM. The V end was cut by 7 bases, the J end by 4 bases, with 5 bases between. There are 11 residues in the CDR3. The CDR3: CASKGNQPQHF. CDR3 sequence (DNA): TGTGCCAGCAAGGGGAATCAGCCCCAGCATTTT.

The CDR3 DNA reads TGCGCCAGCAGCTGGGGTAGGGGTGTAGAAACTGAAGCTTTCTTT. Encoded protein: CASSWGRGVETEAFF. The chain has TRBV5-1 and TRBJ1-1; D perhaps matches TRBD1 (5 bases). Between the trimmed V and J ends, which lost 3 bases and 5 bases, there was a span of 17 bases. The CDR3 totals 15 residues. The V gene's germline CDR1 is SGHRS and CDR2 YFSETQ.

The chain's CDR3 is CASGPGDRSYEQYF. In nucleotides, the CDR3 is TGCGCCAGCGGGCCGGGAGATCGATCCTACGAGCAGTACTTC. The chain combines TRBV5-1 with TRBJ2-7; weak D call: TRBD2 (6 bases). V lost 7 bases and J lost 1, with 15 bases in between. Germline V gene sequence: CDR1 SGHRS, CDR2 YFSETQ. The CDR3 loop spans 14 amino acids.

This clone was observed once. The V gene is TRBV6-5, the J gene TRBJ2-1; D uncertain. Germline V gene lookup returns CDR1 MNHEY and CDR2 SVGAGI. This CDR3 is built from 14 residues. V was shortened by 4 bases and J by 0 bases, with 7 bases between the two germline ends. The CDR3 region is CASSSRVSYNEQFF. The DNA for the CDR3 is TGTGCCAGCAGTTCCCGGGTCTCCTACAATGAGCAGTTCTTC.

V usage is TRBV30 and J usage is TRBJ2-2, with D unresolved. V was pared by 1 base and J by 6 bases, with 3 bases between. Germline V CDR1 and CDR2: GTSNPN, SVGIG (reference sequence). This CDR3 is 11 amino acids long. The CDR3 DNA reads TGTGCCTGGAGTGGGTCCGGGGAGCTGTTTTTT. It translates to CAWSGSGELFF.

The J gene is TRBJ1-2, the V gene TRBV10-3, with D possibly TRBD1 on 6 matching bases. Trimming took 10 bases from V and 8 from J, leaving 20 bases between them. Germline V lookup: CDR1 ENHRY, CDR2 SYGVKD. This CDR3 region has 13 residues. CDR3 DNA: TGTGCCAGCAGGAGGGGGGCTGAGGGCGGCTACACCTTC. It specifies CASRRGAEGGYTF.